A selection of T cell receptor beta chains follows, all from one sample in a study of T cells in Graves' hyperthyroidism and ophthalmopathy. MiXCR was run by TCRdb on the multiplex PCR reads, yielding one entry per CDR3 protein. The data contain 300,000 to 450,000 distinct CDR3 sequences, approximately 17% of them seen just once; the ten biggest clones take up 34%. Sample: blood. The origin of the receptors is a woman in her twenties or thirties with Graves' hyperthyroidism that later progressed to Graves' ophthalmopathy. Both conserved end residues are trimmed from each CDR3. D genes are given only for firm matches.

v_call	d_call	j_call	cdr3_length	cdr3_aa
TRBV19	NA	TRBJ1-2	13	ASSITSGANYGCT
TRBV7-8	NA	TRBJ1-2	11	ASSPLEHYGYT
TRBV7-9	NA	TRBJ1-1	11	ASRSTENTEAF
TRBV6-1	NA	TRBJ1-2	13	ASSLQVSGTYGYT
TRBV19	TRBD2	TRBJ2-7	13	ASSIRLAGSYEQY
TRBV27	TRBD1	TRBJ2-1	12	ASRDRGPFVEQF
TRBV28	TRBD2	TRBJ2-1	14	ASSAPSGRRINEQF
TRBV29-1	NA	TRBJ2-1	11	SVVPYSYNEQF
TRBV11-2	NA	TRBJ2-5	12	ASSFLDGQETQY
TRBV28	NA	TRBJ1-3	12	ASSTGLGGNTIY
TRBV10-3	NA	TRBJ1-6	11	AISESGNSPLH
TRBV5-1	NA	TRBJ2-3	14	ASSSRIRSFTDTQY
TRBV12-3/TRBV12-4	TRBD1	TRBJ2-2	13	ASRPDRGVAGELF
TRBV27	TRBD1	TRBJ1-2	13	ASTLRGSGGYGYT
TRBV28	TRBD1	TRBJ1-5	13	ASRPQGGSNQPRH
TRBV24-1	NA	TRBJ2-6	12	ATLDSSGANVLT
TRBV19	NA	TRBJ2-2	12	ASTRAPNTGELF
TRBV6-1	TRBD1	TRBJ1-2	10	ASSMDRDGYT
TRBV7-2	TRBD2	TRBJ2-5	13	ASSLLAGGPETQH
TRBV19	NA	TRBJ1-2	12	ASRDNFRQDGYT
TRBV11-2	NA	TRBJ1-2	11	ASSLSPNYGYT
TRBV3-1	TRBD2	TRBJ2-3	13	ASSPGLAGKDTQY
TRBV7-9	NA	TRBJ1-3	15	ASRWGEDISSGNTIY
TRBV20-1	TRBD2	TRBJ2-4	12	SATLAGSKNIQY
TRBV2	NA	TRBJ1-2	12	ASSETLLGGGYT
TRBV2	TRBD1	TRBJ2-6	13	ARGTGGSGANVLT
TRBV6-2/TRBV6-3	TRBD1	TRBJ1-2	12	ASSYRGGSRGYT
TRBV28	TRBD1	TRBJ1-1	13	ATIPLGQGIAEAF
TRBV12-3/TRBV12-4	TRBD1	TRBJ1-1	13	ASSPSGGLNTEAF
TRBV28	NA	TRBJ1-5	12	ASSLRGINQPQH
TRBV5-1	NA	TRBJ2-5	13	ASSLRTAVGETQY
TRBV27	NA	TRBJ2-3	14	ASSPDLIAGVDTQY
TRBV7-2	NA	TRBJ2-7	14	ASSLDPAGSTYEQY
TRBV28	NA	TRBJ2-5	12	ASSLFAGQETQY
TRBV6-2/TRBV6-3	TRBD1	TRBJ1-1	11	ASRGTDNTEAF
TRBV10-3	NA	TRBJ1-1	12	AISRTAENTEAF
TRBV2	NA	TRBJ2-5	11	ASTSAIGETQY
TRBV13	TRBD1	TRBJ2-3	13	ASSLRQGTGDTQY
TRBV7-2	TRBD1	TRBJ2-3	13	ASRRRGGAADTQY
TRBV24-1	NA	TRBJ2-5	15	ATSDLASAAGLETQY
TRBV11-3	TRBD1	TRBJ1-2	14	ASSLLTRGTEYGYT
TRBV5-6	NA	TRBJ2-3	13	ASSLGLGYTDTQY
TRBV6-1	NA	TRBJ2-3	12	ASRPGPRTDTQY
TRBV12-3/TRBV12-4	NA	TRBJ2-2	13	ASSPRGVETGELF
TRBV27	TRBD1	TRBJ2-7	13	ASSLAGGNAYEQY
TRBV29-1	TRBD1	TRBJ2-7	11	SVRTGSSYEQY
TRBV5-1	NA	TRBJ2-7	13	ASSLFQGLTYEQY
TRBV28	NA	TRBJ2-5	12	ASSPTRIQETQY
TRBV11-3	NA	TRBJ1-1	12	ASSPRAGGTEAF
TRBV10-3	NA	TRBJ1-1	11	ATWSTGNTEAF
TRBV6-1	NA	TRBJ2-3	13	ASSKRMQGADTQY
TRBV20-1	TRBD2	TRBJ2-5	15	SAREASGGFTQETQY
TRBV12-3/TRBV12-4	NA	TRBJ2-1	11	ASSSTGNNEQF
TRBV19	NA	TRBJ2-6	13	ASSIRGTGANVLT
TRBV2	NA	TRBJ2-2	13	ASSESGFGTGELF
TRBV14	TRBD2	TRBJ2-1	14	ASSHLAGGLNNEQF
TRBV28	TRBD1	TRBJ2-5	14	ASSLAGTGVMETQY
TRBV5-1	NA	TRBJ2-5	13	ASSWGTKTQETQY
TRBV9	NA	TRBJ1-5	12	ASSYRDTNQPQH
TRBV12-3/TRBV12-4	NA	TRBJ1-5	14	ASSLKQDLSNQPQH